This passage covers 18 T cell receptor beta chains from one sample sequenced in a study of T cell responses to AZD1222 COVID-19 vaccine. Produced via immunoSEQ multiplex PCR; TCRdb's table is partial and in-frame only. The sample gives roughly 79,000 clones, around 73% of which show up once; under 25% is in the top ten. The input for sequencing was peripheral blood, taken on day 0 of AZD1222 vaccination. The receptors derive from an adult in good health.

The chain employs TRBV27 and TRBJ1-2; D is undetermined. The germline CDR1 and CDR2 sequences are MNHEY and SMNVEV (reference sequence). V lost 3 bases, J lost 5 bases, and 13 bases lay in between. The CDR3 has 14 amino acids. The CDR3, as DNA: TGTGCCAGCAGTTTCTCGGGAGGGATTTATGGCTACACCTTC. It codes for CASSFSGGIYGYTF.

This clone was detected only once. The genes are TRBV27 and TRBJ2-5; D assignment may be TRBD1 or TRBD2 (5 bases each). The CDR3 has 13 amino acids. Trimming shortened V by 0 bases and J by 3 bases, and 5 bases separated the two germline ends. Looked up from germline, CDR1 is MNHEY and CDR2 is SMNVEV (reference sequence). CDR3 in DNA: TGTGCCAGCAGTTTATCGGGGGAAGAGACCCAGTACTTC. It yields the protein CASSLSGEETQYF.

The chain recombines TRBV30 with TRBJ1-1; unclear D gene. With 3 bases removed from V and 5 bases from J, the gap between germline ends came to 13 bases. The CDR3 is made up of 13 amino acids. The germline V gene encodes CDR1 GTSNPN and CDR2 SVGIG (reference sequence). The CDR3 protein is CAWSRGLRTEAFF. CDR3 in DNA: TGTGCCTGGAGCCGAGGCCTGAGGACTGAAGCTTTCTTT.

V gene TRBV18 combines with J gene TRBJ1-3; no clear D. The V end was cut by 2 bases, the J end by 1 base, with 12 bases between. Germline values: CDR1 KGHSH, CDR2 LQKENI. This CDR3 has 16 amino acids. The CDR3 DNA is TGTGCCAGCTCACCATCGACGGCATTATCTGGAAACACCATATATTTT. This sequence encodes CASSPSTALSGNTIYF.

The chain has TRBV24-1 and TRBJ2-3; D is unclear. The CDR3 has 11 amino acids. Germline values: CDR1 KGHDR, CDR2 SFDVKD. V was clipped by 5 bases and J by 5 bases, with 4 bases between them. In DNA form, the CDR3 reads TGTGCCACCAGTGCGGAAGATACGCAGTATTTT. It is translated as CATSAEDTQYF.

The J gene is TRBJ2-1, the V gene TRBV5-4, with D unclear. Trimming removed 0 bases at V and 2 bases at J, with 9 bases between. There are 15 residues in the CDR3. Germline V gene lookup returns CDR1 SGHNT and CDR2 YYREEE (reference sequence). The DNA for the CDR3 is TGTGCCAGCAGCTTGGGAGGCTTAACCTACAATGAGCAGTTCTTC. Residues: CASSLGGLTYNEQFF.

J is TRBJ2-7 and V is TRBV27, with D perhaps given as TRBD1 or TRBD2 (5 bases each). The V end was cut by 4 bases, the J end by 2 bases, with 33 bases between. Per germline, CDR1 MNHEY and CDR2 SMNVEV (reference sequence). The CDR3 is 21 amino acids. CDR3 sequence reads: CASSYWLPGQDPPGSAYEQYF. CDR3 in DNA: TGTGCCAGCAGTTACTGGCTCCCAGGGCAAGACCCCCCGGGGTCGGCCTACGAGCAGTACTTC.

V gene TRBV19 combines with J gene TRBJ2-4, with TRBD2 matching over 8 bases. The CDR3 loop spans 14 amino acids. Trimming took 10 bases from V and 0 from J; bases not matched to a gene: 5. Germline values: CDR1 LNHDA, CDR2 SQIVND (reference sequence). CDR3 amino acids: CATTSGLAKNIQYF. In DNA, the CDR3 is TGTGCCACCACTAGCGGCTTAGCCAAAAACATTCAGTACTTC.

This chain joins TRBV20-1 and TRBJ1-2; D not certain. Trimming removed 5 bases at V and 4 bases at J, with 8 bases between. This CDR3 is built from 11 residues. CDR1 DFQATT and CDR2 SNEGSKA come from the germline V gene (reference sequence). CDR3 protein: CSAPSIYGYTF. The CDR3 nucleotides read TGCAGTGCTCCCAGTATCTATGGCTACACCTTC.

This clone has a handful of counts. V usage is TRBV5-4 and J usage is TRBJ2-1; TRBD2 matches 7 bases. This CDR3 is built from 16 residues. V dropped 0 bases and J dropped 5; count of bases not matched to a gene: 8. Germline V lookup: CDR1 SGHNT, CDR2 YYREEE (reference sequence). The CDR3 region has the DNA TGTGCCAGCAGCTTGGGGGGGAGGGGCCGCCACAATGAGCAGTTCTTC. Amino acid sequence: CASSLGGRGRHNEQFF.

The chain uses TRBV9 and TRBJ2-1; D perhaps matches TRBD2 (5 bases). Germline V gives CDR1 SGDLS, CDR2 YYNGEE. Trimming left V 3 bases short and J 5 bases short, with 12 bases between. The CDR3 spans 14 residues. Here the CDR3 DNA reads TGTGCCAGCAGCGCAACTGGACTGAACAATGAGCAGTTCTTC. It codes for CASSATGLNNEQFF.

The chain uses TRBV5-1 and TRBJ2-5; D might be TRBD1 (6 bases). The germline CDR1 and CDR2 sequences are SGHRS and YFSETQ. Trimming shortened V by 4 bases and J by 0 bases, and 10 bases separated the two germline ends. CDR3 length: 14 amino acids. CDR3 sequence (DNA): TGCGCCAGCAGCCCGGGACAAAACCAAGAGACCCAGTACTTC. Its translation: CASSPGQNQETQYF.

The chain carries TRBV10-3 and TRBJ1-3, with D unclear. CDR1 and CDR2 from the germline V gene are ENHRY and SYGVKD. The CDR3 sequence is 13 residues long. Trimming shortened V by 7 bases and J by 4 bases, and 11 bases separated the two germline ends. The DNA for the CDR3 is TGTGCCATCACCCCCTCGGCAGGAAACACCATATATTTT. Translated, it gives CAITPSAGNTIYF.

The rearrangement uses TRBV28 and TRBJ1-1; D unresolved. The germline CDR1 and CDR2 sequences are MDHEN and SYDVKM. V lost 8 bases, J lost 0 bases, and 10 bases lay in between. The CDR3 spans 13 residues. The CDR3 protein is CASARPMNTEAFF. In DNA, the CDR3 is TGTGCCAGCGCCAGACCTATGAACACTGAAGCTTTCTTT.

The chain couples TRBV10-2 to TRBJ1-2; D possibly corresponds to TRBD1 (5 bases). CDR3 size: 13 residues. Germline V gene sequence: CDR1 WSHSY, CDR2 SAAADI. The V end lost 4 bases, the J end lost 4 bases, and 10 bases lay between the germline ends. The CDR3 bases are TGCGCCAGCAGTGCCGGGGACTTCTATGGCTACACCTTC. Protein product: CASSAGDFYGYTF.

The CDR3 bases are TGTGCCAGCAGTTTTAGACCGCTAAGAGCAGATACGCAGTATTTT. Protein product: CASSFRPLRADTQYF. The rearrangement uses TRBV28 and TRBJ2-3, with no clear D. V was cut by 3 bases and J by 4 bases, with 14 bases left in between. Germline CDR1 is MDHEN and CDR2 is SYDVKM. The CDR3 has 15 residues.

V gene TRBV12-3 or TRBV12-4 combines with J gene TRBJ1-1, with D uncertain. The CDR3 sequence is 13 residues long. Trimming stripped 3 bases from V and 3 bases from J, with 8 bases between. CDR3 sequence: CASSFRADTEAFF. For the CDR3, the DNA is TGTGCCAGCAGTTTTAGGGCGGACACTGAAGCTTTCTTT.

The chain combines TRBV6-5 with TRBJ1-2; maybe TRBD1 (5 bases). Trimming pared 8 bases from V and 8 bases from J, leaving 15 bases between. The germline CDR1 and CDR2 sequences are MNHEY and SVGAGI. The CDR3 sequence is 12 residues long. This CDR3 reads CASRTRARGYTF. The CDR3 DNA sequence: TGTGCCAGCCGAACCAGGGCCCGGGGCTACACCTTC.